This TCR beta chain originates from a study of T cells in Graves' hyperthyroidism and ophthalmopathy. Diagnosing involved the use of clinical symptoms, serum thyroxine and TRAb, thyroid ultrasound and orbital computed tomography. Per germline, CDR1 ENHRY and CDR2 SYGVKD. The CDR3 extends over 13 amino acids. V lost 5 bases to trimming and J lost 5 bases, with 12 bases between them. The source material, RNA transcripts, was used to amplify TCR beta CDR3 regions. The TCR CDR3 first-round RT-PCR relied on the HTBI primer set. TCRdb recomputed calls from the multiplex PCR reads with MiXCR, one row per CDR3 protein. The table has around 340,000 distinct CDR3 sequences, about 15% seen once. There are a few counts of this clonotype. Its antigen is unidentified. Whole-study results and caveats: Blood also held most thyroid clonotypes expanded beyond 0.001.

The sequence derives from a young man with Graves' hyperthyroidism. The chain employs TRBV10-3 and TRBJ1-1; D might be TRBD1 (5 bases). Sequenced: blood. The CDR3 here is CAISTQAWTEAFF. The DNA for the CDR3 is TGTGCCATCAGTACACAGGCCTGGACTGAAGCTTTCTTT.